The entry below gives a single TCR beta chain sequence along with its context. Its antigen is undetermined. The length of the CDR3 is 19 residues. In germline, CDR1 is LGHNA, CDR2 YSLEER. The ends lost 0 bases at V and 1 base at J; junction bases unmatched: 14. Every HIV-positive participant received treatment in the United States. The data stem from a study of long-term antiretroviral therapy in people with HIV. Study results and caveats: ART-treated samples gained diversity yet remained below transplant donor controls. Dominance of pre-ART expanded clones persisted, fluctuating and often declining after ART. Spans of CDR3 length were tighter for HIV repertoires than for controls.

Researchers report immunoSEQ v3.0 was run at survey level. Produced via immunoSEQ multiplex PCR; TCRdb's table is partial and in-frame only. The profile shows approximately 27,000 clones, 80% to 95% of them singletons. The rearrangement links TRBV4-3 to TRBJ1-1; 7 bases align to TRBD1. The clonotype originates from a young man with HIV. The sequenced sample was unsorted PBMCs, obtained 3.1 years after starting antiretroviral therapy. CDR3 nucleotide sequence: TGCGCCAGCAGCCAAGAAGAAACCAGGGGGAGTAAATGGAACACTGAAGCTTTCTTT. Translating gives CASSQEETRGSKWNTEAFF.